These 17 T cell receptor beta chains came from one sample sequenced in a study of PD-1 blockade in mismatch repair-deficient tumors. The protocol was immunoSEQ multiplex PCR, while the TCRdb copy is restricted to in-frame clones and leaves out a portion. The sample yields some 66,000 clones, 70% to 90% seen once. The sample was peripheral blood, taken 52 weeks after starting pembrolizumab. These receptor sequences come from an adult with mismatch repair-deficient cancer.

The chain employs TRBV7-2 and TRBJ2-3; D might be TRBD2 (6 bases). In germline, CDR1 is SGHTA, CDR2 FQGNSA. The CDR3 consists of 14 residues. Deletions cut 1 base from V and 3 bases from J, with 8 bases between. The CDR3 is CASSLGGETDTQYF. CDR3 nucleotides: TGTGCCAGCAGCTTAGGCGGGGAAACAGATACGCAGTATTTT.

The chain has TRBV7-2 and TRBJ2-7; 9 bases are shared with TRBD1. V lost 3 bases to trimming and J lost 7 bases; unmatched junction nucleotides: 4. From germline, CDR1 is SGHTA and CDR2 FQGNSA. This CDR3 comprises 13 residues. Here the CDR3 DNA reads TGTGCCAGCAGCTTGGGACAGGGTCGGGAGCAGTACTTC. Amino acid sequence: CASSLGQGREQYF.

V gene TRBV11-2 combines with J gene TRBJ2-7; D remains unclear. Trimming took off 2 bases at V and 0 bases at J, with 8 bases between the two ends. This CDR3 is built from 14 residues. Germline-derived CDR1 and CDR2 are SGHAT and FQNNGV. The CDR3 nucleotides are TGTGCCAGCAGCTTAATGACTTCCTCCTACGAGCAGTACTTC. Encoded protein: CASSLMTSSYEQYF.

The V call is TRBV5-6, the J call TRBJ2-2; D not certain. V was trimmed by 4 bases and J by 5 bases, leaving 12 bases between them. In germline, CDR1 is SGHDT, CDR2 YYEEEE. CDR3 length equals 14 residues. The CDR3 reads CASSRVTWTGELFF. The CDR3 coding sequence is TGTGCCAGCAGCCGCGTGACTTGGACCGGGGAGCTGTTTTTT.

The chain has TRBV7-9 and TRBJ2-1; D remains unclear. CDR1 is SEHNR, CDR2 FQNEAQ, per germline (reference sequence). V was shortened by 11 bases and J by 5 bases, with 16 bases between the two germline ends. This CDR3 comprises 13 residues. The CDR3 protein is CAGSPFGDNEQFF. The CDR3 nucleotides read TGTGCCGGTTCGCCCTTTGGAGACAATGAGCAGTTCTTC.

The table lists this clone with a count of one. CDR3 sequence: CSVNFQGAFSYGYTF. The CDR3 DNA reads TGCAGCGTCAATTTCCAGGGGGCGTTTAGCTATGGCTACACCTTC. V usage is TRBV29-1 and J usage is TRBJ1-2; 8 bases line up with TRBD1. Germline V CDR1 and CDR2: SQVTM, ANQGSEA. V was clipped by 6 bases and J by 4 bases; unmatched bases: 13. This CDR3 has 15 residues. The whole variable domain, remainder taken from reference TRBV29-1 and TRBJ1-2, is SAVISQKPSRDICQRGTSLTIQCQVDSQVTMMFWYRQQPGQSLTLIATANQGSEATYESGFVIDKFPISRPNLTFSTLTVSNMSPEDSSIYLCSVNFQGAFSYGYTFGSGTRLTVV.

V gene TRBV30 combines with J gene TRBJ2-1; D may be TRBD2 (5 bases). V was pared by 2 bases and J by 5 bases, with 10 bases between. CDR1 is GTSNPN, CDR2 SVGIG, per germline (reference sequence). The CDR3 totals 13 residues. Here the CDR3 reads CAWSMTKHNEQFF. The CDR3 DNA sequence: TGTGCCTGGAGTATGACTAAGCACAATGAGCAGTTCTTC.

The gene calls are TRBV7-9 and TRBJ2-3; 10 bases match TRBD2. Losses at the gene ends were 2 bases for V and 6 bases for J; bases not matched to a gene: 8. CDR1 is SEHNR, CDR2 FQNEAQ, per germline (reference sequence). The CDR3 covers 16 residues. The CDR3 DNA reads as TGTGCCAGCAGCTTACAACTAGCGGGATTAGAGGATACGCAGTATTTT. Residues: CASSLQLAGLEDTQYF.

J is TRBJ2-1 and V is TRBV9, with a possible D match to TRBD1 (5 bases). Between the trimmed V and J ends, which lost 4 bases and 9 bases, there was a span of 17 bases. Germline lookup yields CDR1 SGDLS and CDR2 YYNGEE. The CDR3 covers 14 residues. In nucleotides, the CDR3 is TGTGCCAGCAGCCCCAATCCAGGGCGTTCTGAGCAGTTCTTC. Translated, it gives CASSPNPGRSEQFF.

V is TRBV4-1 and J is TRBJ2-1; 9 nucleotides line up with TRBD1. Looked up from germline, CDR1 is MGHRA and CDR2 is YSYEKL. V lost 4 bases to trimming and J lost 4 bases; unmatched junction nucleotides: 8. This CDR3 is built from 16 residues. Here the CDR3 reads CASSPGEGTGYNEQFF. DNA of the CDR3: TGCGCCAGCAGCCCCGGGGAGGGGACAGGGTACAATGAGCAGTTCTTC.

The chain has TRBV7-9 and TRBJ2-7; 9 bases are shared with TRBD2. The CDR3 consists of 15 residues. The ends lost 5 bases at V and 2 bases at J; junction bases unmatched: 7. In germline, CDR1 is SEHNR, CDR2 FQNEAQ (reference sequence). The CDR3 reads CASSPTSGQTYEQYF. The CDR3, as DNA: TGTGCCAGCAGCCCCACTAGCGGGCAGACCTACGAGCAGTACTTC.

V and J are TRBV4-1 and TRBJ2-7; D might be TRBD1 (6 bases). V was pared by 0 bases and J by 0 bases, with 9 bases between. CDR1 is MGHRA and CDR2 is YSYEKL in the germline V gene. This CDR3 spans 15 amino acids. CDR3 in DNA: TGCGCCAGCAGCCAAGATTTACAGGGCTCCTACGAGCAGTACTTC. Its translation: CASSQDLQGSYEQYF.

This clone was counted between two and nine times. V usage is TRBV6-6 and J usage is TRBJ2-7; 8 bases match TRBD2. Germline loops: CDR1 MNHNY, CDR2 SVGAGI (reference sequence). The CDR3 runs 12 residues. The junction had 2 bases not matched to a gene; V was cut back by 10 bases and J by 0 bases. CDR3: CATTSGSYEQYF. The CDR3 nucleotides read TGTGCCACAACTAGCGGCTCCTACGAGCAGTACTTC.

The V and J genes are TRBV27 and TRBJ2-7; 7 bases are shared with TRBD1. V dropped 3 bases and J dropped 3; count of bases not matched to a gene: 11. CDR1 and CDR2 from the germline V gene are MNHEY and SMNVEV (reference sequence). The CDR3 covers 16 residues. The CDR3 DNA sequence: TGTGCCAGCAGTTTTTCAGGGGGAGAGGTCAGCTACGAGCAGTACTTC. This gives the protein CASSFSGGEVSYEQYF.

The rearrangement joins TRBV7-9 to TRBJ2-3, with 10 bases that match TRBD2. J was trimmed by 4 bases and V by 2 bases; bases with no gene match: 15. Looked up from germline, CDR1 is SEHNR and CDR2 is FQNEAQ (reference sequence). The CDR3 spans 19 residues. In DNA form, the CDR3 reads TGTGCCAGCAGCTTACTCCCGGGGGGCAGCGGGAGGGCCGCAGATACGCAGTATTTT. It codes for CASSLLPGGSGRAADTQYF.

This clone is categorized as medium-sized. The V call is TRBV2, the J call TRBJ2-1; D is undetermined. V lost 5 bases, J lost 4 bases, and 3 bases lay in between. Germline lookup yields CDR1 SNHLY and CDR2 FYNNEI. The CDR3 has 11 amino acids. DNA for the CDR3: TGTGCCAGCAGTCAGTACAATGAGCAGTTCTTC. Translation gives CASSQYNEQFF.

This chain connects TRBV12-5 to TRBJ2-4; D is ambiguous. V was trimmed by 0 bases and J by 0 bases, leaving 6 bases between them. This CDR3 has 15 amino acids. CDR1 and CDR2 (germline): LGHNT, FRNRAP. For the CDR3, the DNA is TGTGCTAGTGGTTTGGTAGGAGTAGCCAAAAACATTCAGTACTTC. Translating gives CASGLVGVAKNIQYF. The full variable domain, in which reference TRBV12-5 and TRBJ2-4 provide the parts outside the CDR3, is DARVTQTPRHKVTEMGQEVTMRCQPILGHNTVFWYRQTMMQGLELLAYFRNRAPLDDSGMPKDRFSAEMPDATLATLKIQPSEPRDSAVYFCASGLVGVAKNIQYFGAGTRLSVL.